This passage covers 22 T cell receptor beta chains from one sample sequenced in a study of blood T cells in healthy people across ages. The authors ran a second PCR of about 6 to 11 cycles using a sample-barcoded 5' primer and a J-beta primer mix. TCRdb reanalysed the 5' RACE reads using MiXCR and keeps one entry per CDR3 protein. The sample lists 1.5 million to 2 million distinct CDR3 sequences; about 39% were seen once. The sequencing input was blood. The source is a human donor in good health.

This clonotype was seen only once. The chain has TRBV29-1 and TRBJ2-5; the match to TRBD1 covers 10 bases. The J call may be in error: the DNA end matches TRBJ2-7 better. This CDR3 region has 12 residues. Germline V lookup: CDR1 SQVTM, CDR2 ANQGSEA. The CDR3 coding sequence is TGCAGCGCCGGGACAGGGGATCACGAGCAGTACTTC. Translating gives CSAGTGDHEQYF.

This rearrangement joins TRBV9 to TRBJ1-2, with D possibly matching TRBD1 (6 bases). CDR1 and CDR2 from the germline V gene are SGDLS and YYNGEE. This CDR3 is 14 amino acids long. The V gene lost 4 bases and the J gene lost 4 bases, with 14 bases spanning the gap. CDR3 region: CASSISDSAYGYTF. The CDR3 bases are TGTGCCAGCAGCATTTCGGACAGCGCCTATGGCTACACCTTC.

V usage is TRBV7-9 and J usage is TRBJ2-1, with a weak D call TRBD2 (6 bases). Germline V gene sequence: CDR1 SEHNR, CDR2 FQNEAQ (reference sequence). With 1 base removed from V and 7 bases from J, the gap between germline ends came to 20 bases. The CDR3 extends over 17 amino acids. Here the CDR3 reads CASSLGLGTQVGNEQFF. The CDR3 region has the DNA TGTGCCAGCAGCTTAGGACTCGGGACTCAGGTTGGGAATGAGCAGTTCTTC.

V usage is TRBV20-1 and J usage is TRBJ1-2; D is unresolved. The germline CDR1 and CDR2 sequences are DFQATT and SNEGSKA (reference sequence). The CDR3 extends over 13 amino acids. V was cut by 3 bases and J by 6 bases, with 14 bases left in between. The CDR3 DNA reads as TGCAGTGCTAGCCCAGTCTGGTTGGATGGCTACACCTTC. Translation gives CSASPVWLDGYTF.

This clonotype has a handful of counts. The chain links TRBV20-1 to TRBJ2-5; TRBD2 matches at 10 bases. Trimming removed 3 bases from V and 1 base from J; junction bases left unmatched: 8. This CDR3 comprises 16 residues. Germline V gene data show CDR1 as DFQATT and CDR2 as SNEGSKA (reference sequence). CDR3 protein: CSASFPSSGGQETQYF. In nucleotides, the CDR3 is TGCAGTGCTAGTTTTCCTTCTAGCGGGGGCCAAGAGACCCAGTACTTC.

This clonotype was counted only a few times. The chain has TRBV24-1 and TRBJ2-7, with D possibly being TRBD2 (5 bases). V dropped 5 bases and J dropped 5 bases, with 9 bases sitting between them. The CDR3 consists of 12 residues. Germline-derived CDR1 and CDR2 are KGHDR and SFDVKD. DNA for the CDR3: TGTGCCACCAGTGTCGGAGGAAACGAGCAGTACTTC. Its protein is CATSVGGNEQYF.

This clonotype was counted a few times. One end of the junction fails to match germline, which may point to a read error. The V gene is TRBV18, the J gene TRBJ2-5, with 7 bases fitting TRBD2. CDR3 size: 13 residues. Germline V gives CDR1 KGHSH, CDR2 LQKENI. As DNA, the CDR3 is TGCGCCAGCAGCCCTAGCGGCAAAGAGACCCAGTACTTC. Amino acid sequence: CASSPSGKETQYF. The whole variable domain, remainder taken from reference TRBV18 and TRBJ2-5, is NAGVMQNPRHLVRRRGQEARLRCSPMKGHSHVYWYRQLPEEGLKFMVYLQKENIIDESGMPKERFSAEFPKEGPSILRIQQVVRGDSAAYFCASSPSGKETQYFGPGTRLLVL.

V usage is TRBV11-1 and J usage is TRBJ2-2, with 10 bases matching TRBD1. J lost 5 bases, V lost 2 bases, and 5 bases had no gene match. The CDR3 is made up of 16 amino acids. Germline V gene sequence: CDR1 SGHAT, CDR2 FQDESV (reference sequence). CDR3 nucleotides: TGTGCCAGCAGCTTATGGGGACAGGGGTATACCGGGGAGCTGTTTTTT. Translating it yields CASSLWGQGYTGELFF.

This clonotype has just a few counts. This chain connects TRBV29-1 to TRBJ2-3; D is unclear. V lost 4 bases, J lost 3 bases, and 8 bases lay in between. Germline V CDR1 and CDR2: SQVTM, ANQGSEA. The CDR3 has 12 amino acids. CDR3 sequence: CSVAARTDTQYF. CDR3 nucleotides: TGCAGCGTTGCGGCTAGGACAGATACGCAGTATTTT.

To note about this clonotype: Germline and junction disagree at one end, which may indicate a read error. The CDR3 region has the DNA TGTGCCAGCAGTTACTCGGGGTATACCGGGGAGCTGTTGTTT. It encodes CASSYSGYTGELLF. This sequence joins TRBV6-6 and TRBJ2-2; maybe TRBD2 (5 bases). Germline V gives CDR1 MNHNY, CDR2 SVGAGI (reference sequence). The CDR3 is 14 amino acids.

This clonotype was detected a few times. V is TRBV20-1 and J is TRBJ2-5; D unclear. Per germline, CDR1 DFQATT and CDR2 SNEGSKA (reference sequence). The ends were cut back, 0 bases at V and 1 base at J, with 9 bases in the middle. CDR3 size: 14 residues. CDR3 DNA: TGCAGTGCTAGAGAAGAGCAGACCCAAGAGACCCAGTACTTC. Its translation: CSAREEQTQETQYF.

The rearrangement uses TRBV20-1 and TRBJ1-3; D is unclear. Deletions cut 5 bases from V and 5 bases from J, with 16 bases between. CDR3 length: 14 residues. Germline V lookup: CDR1 DFQATT, CDR2 SNEGSKA (reference sequence). The CDR3 DNA sequence: TGCAGTGCTCCCGTACGAACGAACCGAAACACCATATATTTT. Its protein is CSAPVRTNRNTIYF.

V and J are TRBV6-6 and TRBJ1-2; 7 bases line up with TRBD1. Trimming cost V 0 bases and J 8 bases; bases outside gene matches: 6. CDR1 and CDR2 (germline): MNHNY, SVGAGI (reference sequence). The CDR3 runs to 14 residues. The CDR3: CASSYSITGAGYTF. DNA for the CDR3: TGTGCCAGCAGTTACTCCATCACAGGGGCCGGCTACACCTTC.

Written as DNA, the CDR3 is TGCGCCAGCAGCGGGGGACCCCTCATCGGGGAGCTGTTTTTT. Its translation is CASSGGPLIGELFF. The chain has TRBV5-1 and TRBJ2-2; D is possibly TRBD1 or TRBD2 (5 bases each). V lost 4 bases and J lost 7, with 14 bases in between. There are 14 residues in the CDR3. Germline V gene sequence: CDR1 SGHRS, CDR2 YFSETQ. Using reference TRBV5-1 and TRBJ2-2 for the parts outside the CDR3, the full variable domain is KAGVTQTPRYLIKTRGQQVTLSCSPISGHRSVSWYQQTPGQGLQFLFEYFSETQRNKGNFPGRFSGRQFSNSRSEMNVSTLELGDSALYLCASSGGPLIGELFFGEGSRLTVL.

The chain is built from TRBV7-2 and TRBJ1-3, with D maybe TRBD1 (5 bases). The V end was cut by 4 bases, the J end by 0 bases, with 13 bases between. This CDR3 comprises 16 residues. Germline V gene data show CDR1 as SGHTA and CDR2 as FQGNSA. In nucleotides, the CDR3 is TGTGCCAGCAGCTCCAAGACGGGACTCTCTGGAAACACCATATATTTT. This translates into CASSSKTGLSGNTIYF. Drawing the rest from reference TRBV7-2 and TRBJ1-3, the complete variable domain is GAGVSQSPSNKVTEKGKDVELRCDPISGHTALYWYRQSLGQGLEFLIYFQGNSAPDKSGLPSDRFSAERTGGSVSTLTIQRTQQEDSAVYLCASSSKTGLSGNTIYFGEGSWLTVV.

The V call is TRBV5-1, the J call TRBJ2-1, with TRBD2 identical over 10 bases. This CDR3 comprises 16 residues. The V and J ends lost 3 bases and 4 bases, in that order; junction bases with no gene match: 7. From germline, CDR1 is SGHRS and CDR2 YFSETQ. The chain's CDR3 is CASSYPRTSGYNEQFF. CDR3 nucleotides: TGCGCCAGCAGCTATCCCCGGACTAGCGGTTACAATGAGCAGTTCTTC.

This clonotype showed up just a few times. V gene TRBV7-2 combines with J gene TRBJ2-3; no clear D gene. This CDR3 is built from 15 residues. Germline V gene sequence: CDR1 SGHTA, CDR2 FQGNSA. V lost 5 bases, J lost 4 bases, and 16 bases lay in between. This chain's CDR3 is CASSPRHNLPDTQYF. The CDR3 bases are TGTGCCAGCAGCCCGCGACATAACCTCCCAGATACGCAGTATTTT.

V and J are TRBV6-5 and TRBJ2-1, with 7 bases lining up with TRBD2. Germline values: CDR1 MNHEY, CDR2 SVGAGI. The CDR3 runs 16 residues. The junction had 13 bases not matched to a gene; V was cut back by 6 bases and J by 5 bases. In DNA form, the CDR3 reads TGTGCCAGCAGAAGTCCCGGGACTACCGTCGACAATGAGCAGTTCTTC. It yields the protein CASRSPGTTVDNEQFF.

J is TRBJ2-7 and V is TRBV15; TRBD2 agrees at 8 bases. This CDR3 is 16 amino acids long. CDR1 is LNHNV and CDR2 is YYDKDF in the germline V gene (reference sequence). Trimming at V came to 3 bases and at J to 2 bases, leaving 9 bases not matched to a gene. CDR3 protein: CATSSGGGQGPYEQYF. Written as DNA, the CDR3 is TGTGCCACCAGCAGCGGCGGGGGGCAAGGCCCCTACGAGCAGTACTTC. The whole variable domain, remainder taken from reference TRBV15 and TRBJ2-7, is DAMVIQNPRYQVTQFGKPVTLSCSQTLNHNVMYWYQQKSSQAPKLLFHYYDKDFNNEADTPDNFQSRRPNTSFCFLDIRSPGLGDTAMYLCATSSGGGQGPYEQYFGPGTRLTVT.

V is TRBV29-1 and J is TRBJ2-3; D is perhaps TRBD2 (6 bases). The CDR3 extends over 16 amino acids. The germline V and J ends were trimmed by 3 bases and 1 base, with 17 bases remaining between them. Looked up from germline, CDR1 is SQVTM and CDR2 is ANQGSEA. CDR3 sequence (DNA): TGCAGCGTTGACGGGGCGGGGAAACCTCGCACAGATACGCAGTATTTT. This gives the protein CSVDGAGKPRTDTQYF.

V is TRBV4-1 and J is TRBJ2-6; D tentatively fits TRBD1 or TRBD2 (5 bases each). This CDR3 spans 17 amino acids. Trimming cost V 10 bases and J 1 base, with 20 bases left between them. Germline V gene sequence: CDR1 MGHRA, CDR2 YSYEKL. The CDR3: CATRGAGQISGANVLTF. The CDR3 DNA sequence: TGCGCCACACGGGGAGCAGGGCAAATTTCTGGGGCCAACGTCCTGACTTTC.

The chain has TRBV6-6 and TRBJ1-5; 8 bases line up with TRBD1. V lost 2 bases and J lost 4; bases outside the gene matches: 4. The length of the CDR3 is 15 residues. Germline V CDR1 and CDR2: MNHNY, SVGAGI (reference sequence). CDR3 in amino acids: CASSYTTGGNQPQHF. The CDR3 DNA reads as TGTGCCAGCAGTTACACCACAGGGGGAAATCAGCCCCAGCATTTT.